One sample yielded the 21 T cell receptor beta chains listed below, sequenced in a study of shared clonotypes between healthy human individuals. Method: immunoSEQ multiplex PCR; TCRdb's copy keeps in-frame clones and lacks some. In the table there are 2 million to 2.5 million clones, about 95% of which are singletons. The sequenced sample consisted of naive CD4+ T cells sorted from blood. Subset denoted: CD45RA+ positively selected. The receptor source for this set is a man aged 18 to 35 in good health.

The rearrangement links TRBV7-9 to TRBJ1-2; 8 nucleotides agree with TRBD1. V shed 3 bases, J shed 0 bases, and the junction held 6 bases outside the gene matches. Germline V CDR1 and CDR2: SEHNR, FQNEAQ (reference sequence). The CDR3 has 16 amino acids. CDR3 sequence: CASSFRQGAANYGYTF. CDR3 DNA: TGTGCCAGCAGCTTTAGGCAGGGGGCTGCTAACTATGGCTACACCTTC.

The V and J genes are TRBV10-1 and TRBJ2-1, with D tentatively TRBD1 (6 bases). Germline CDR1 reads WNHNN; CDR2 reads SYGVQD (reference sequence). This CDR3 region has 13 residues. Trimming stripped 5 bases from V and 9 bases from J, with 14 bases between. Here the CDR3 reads CASSRQAWGEQFF. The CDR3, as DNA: TGCGCCAGCAGTCGACAGGCTTGGGGTGAGCAGTTCTTC.

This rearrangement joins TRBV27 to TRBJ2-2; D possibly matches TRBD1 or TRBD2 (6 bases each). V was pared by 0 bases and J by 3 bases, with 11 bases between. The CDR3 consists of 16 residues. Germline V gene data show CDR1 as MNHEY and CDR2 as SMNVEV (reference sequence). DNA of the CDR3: TGTGCCAGCAGTTTATCCCCGAGGGGGGACACCGGGGAGCTGTTTTTT. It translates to CASSLSPRGDTGELFF.

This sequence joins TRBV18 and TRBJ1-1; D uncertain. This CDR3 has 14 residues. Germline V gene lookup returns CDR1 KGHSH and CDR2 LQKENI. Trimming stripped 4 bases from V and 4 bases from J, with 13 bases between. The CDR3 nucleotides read TGTGCCAGCTCACAGAACGGGTTCGGCACTGAAGCTTTCTTT. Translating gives CASSQNGFGTEAFF.

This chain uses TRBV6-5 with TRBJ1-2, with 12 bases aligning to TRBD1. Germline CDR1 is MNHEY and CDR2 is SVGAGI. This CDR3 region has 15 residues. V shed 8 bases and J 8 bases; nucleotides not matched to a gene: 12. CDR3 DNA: TGTGCCAGCCAGGCGCCGGGACAGGGGGCCTGGGGCTACACCTTC. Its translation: CASQAPGQGAWGYTF.

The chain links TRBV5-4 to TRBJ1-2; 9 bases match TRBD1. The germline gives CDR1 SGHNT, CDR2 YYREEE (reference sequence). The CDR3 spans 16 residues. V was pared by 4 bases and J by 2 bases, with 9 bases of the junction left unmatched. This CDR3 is CASSPPGDRVNYGYTF. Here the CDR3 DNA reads TGTGCCAGCAGCCCACCGGGGGACAGGGTCAACTATGGCTACACCTTC.

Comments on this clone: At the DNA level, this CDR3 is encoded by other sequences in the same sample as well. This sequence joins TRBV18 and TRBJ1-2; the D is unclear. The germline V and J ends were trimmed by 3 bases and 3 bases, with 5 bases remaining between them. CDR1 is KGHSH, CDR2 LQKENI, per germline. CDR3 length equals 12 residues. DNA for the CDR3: TGTGCCAGCTCACCTGAGGACTATGGCTACACCTTC. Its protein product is CASSPEDYGYTF.

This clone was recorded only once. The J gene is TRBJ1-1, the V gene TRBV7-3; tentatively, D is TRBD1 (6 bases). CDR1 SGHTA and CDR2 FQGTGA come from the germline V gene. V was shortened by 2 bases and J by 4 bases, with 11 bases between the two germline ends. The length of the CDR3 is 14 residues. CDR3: CASSLQGQGTEAFF. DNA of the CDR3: TGTGCCAGCAGCTTACAGGGACAAGGCACTGAAGCTTTCTTT.

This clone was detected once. CDR3 sequence reads: CASSFTPPYEQYF. CDR3 DNA sequence: TGTGCCAGCAGCTTTACCCCACCCTACGAGCAGTACTTC. The V call is TRBV7-2, the J call TRBJ2-7; D gene ambiguous. Trimming stripped 3 bases from V and 2 bases from J, with 8 bases between. The CDR3 has 13 amino acids. Germline CDR1 is SGHTA and CDR2 is FQGNSA.

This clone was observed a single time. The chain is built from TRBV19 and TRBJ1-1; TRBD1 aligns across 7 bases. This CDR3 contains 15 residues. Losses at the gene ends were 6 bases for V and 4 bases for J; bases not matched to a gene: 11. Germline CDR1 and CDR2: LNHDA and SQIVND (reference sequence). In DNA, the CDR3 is TGTGCCAGTAGGAAATCTTCACAGGGGACCACTGAAGCTTTCTTT. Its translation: CASRKSSQGTTEAFF.

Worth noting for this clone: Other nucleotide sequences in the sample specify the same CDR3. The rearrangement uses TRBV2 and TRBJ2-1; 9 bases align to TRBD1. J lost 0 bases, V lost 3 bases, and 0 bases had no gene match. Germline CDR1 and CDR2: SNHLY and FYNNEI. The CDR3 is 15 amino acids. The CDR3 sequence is CASSEDRGSYNEQFF. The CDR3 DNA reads TGTGCCAGCAGTGAGGACAGGGGCTCCTACAATGAGCAGTTCTTC.

The CDR3, as DNA: TGTGCCAGCAGGGGGCCCGGATCAAATGAAAAACTGTTTTTT. Translating it yields CASRGPGSNEKLFF. This rearrangement joins TRBV6-5 to TRBJ1-4, with D possibly being TRBD1 (5 bases). Germline CDR1 reads MNHEY; CDR2 reads SVGAGI. V gave up 6 bases and J gave up 5 bases, with 13 bases separating them. The CDR3 runs to 14 residues.

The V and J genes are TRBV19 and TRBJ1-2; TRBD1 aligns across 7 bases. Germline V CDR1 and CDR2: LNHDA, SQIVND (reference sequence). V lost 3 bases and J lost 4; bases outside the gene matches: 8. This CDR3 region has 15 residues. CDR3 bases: TGTGCCAGTAGTATTAGAACAGGGGTAGGCTATGGCTACACCTTC. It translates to CASSIRTGVGYGYTF.

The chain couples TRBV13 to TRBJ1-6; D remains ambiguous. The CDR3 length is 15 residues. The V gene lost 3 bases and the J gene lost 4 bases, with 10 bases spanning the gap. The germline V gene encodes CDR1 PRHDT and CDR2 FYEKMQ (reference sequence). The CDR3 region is CASSLKGPYNSPLHF. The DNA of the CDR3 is TGTGCCAGCAGCTTGAAAGGCCCTTATAATTCACCCCTCCACTTT.

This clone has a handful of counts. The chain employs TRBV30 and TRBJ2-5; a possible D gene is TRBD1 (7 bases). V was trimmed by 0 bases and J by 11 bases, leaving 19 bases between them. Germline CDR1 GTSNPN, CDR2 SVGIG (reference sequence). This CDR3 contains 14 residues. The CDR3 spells CAWSVLQGGGEQYF. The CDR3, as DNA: TGTGCCTGGAGTGTACTCCAGGGGGGAGGAGAGCAGTACTTC.

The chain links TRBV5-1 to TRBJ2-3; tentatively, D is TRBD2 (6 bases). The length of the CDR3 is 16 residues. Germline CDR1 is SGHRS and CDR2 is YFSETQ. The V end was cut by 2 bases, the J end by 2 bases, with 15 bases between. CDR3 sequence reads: CASSFNGGSITDTQYF. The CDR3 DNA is TGCGCCAGCAGCTTCAACGGGGGATCGATCACAGATACGCAGTATTTT.

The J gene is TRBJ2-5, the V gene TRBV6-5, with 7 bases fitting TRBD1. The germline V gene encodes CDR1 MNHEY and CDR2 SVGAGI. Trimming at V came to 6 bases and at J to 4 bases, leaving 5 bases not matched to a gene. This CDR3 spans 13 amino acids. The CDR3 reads CASRTHRGETQYF. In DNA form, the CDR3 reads TGTGCCAGCAGGACCCACAGGGGAGAGACCCAGTACTTC.

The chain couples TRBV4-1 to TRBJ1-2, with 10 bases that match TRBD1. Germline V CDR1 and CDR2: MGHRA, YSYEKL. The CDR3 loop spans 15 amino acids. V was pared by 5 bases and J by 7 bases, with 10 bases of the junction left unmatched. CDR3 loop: CASSTHLGDRGGYTF. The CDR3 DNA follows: TGCGCCAGCAGCACCCACCTGGGGGACAGGGGTGGCTACACCTTC.

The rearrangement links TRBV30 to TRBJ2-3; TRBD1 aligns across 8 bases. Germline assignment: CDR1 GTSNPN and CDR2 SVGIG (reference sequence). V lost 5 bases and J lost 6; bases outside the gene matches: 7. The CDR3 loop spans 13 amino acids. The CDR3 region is CAWGGTGGDTQYF. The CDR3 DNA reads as TGTGCCTGGGGAGGGACAGGAGGGGATACGCAGTATTTT.

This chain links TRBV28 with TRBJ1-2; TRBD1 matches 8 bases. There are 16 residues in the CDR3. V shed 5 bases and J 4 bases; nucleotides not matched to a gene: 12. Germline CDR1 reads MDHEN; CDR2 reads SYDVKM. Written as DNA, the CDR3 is TGTGCCAGCAGTGCCCCGCGACAGGGGACTGGCTATGGCTACACCTTC. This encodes CASSAPRQGTGYGYTF.

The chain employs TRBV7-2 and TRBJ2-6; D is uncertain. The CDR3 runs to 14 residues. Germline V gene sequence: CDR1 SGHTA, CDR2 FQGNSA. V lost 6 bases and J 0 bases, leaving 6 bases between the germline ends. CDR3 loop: CASRGSSGANVLTF. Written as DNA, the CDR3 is TGTGCCAGCAGGGGTAGCTCTGGGGCCAACGTCCTGACTTTC.